Following are 3 T cell receptor beta chains from one sample sequenced in a study of T cell responses to AZD1222 COVID-19 vaccine. TCRdb keeps only in-frame clones here, not all; method: immunoSEQ multiplex PCR. In the table there are about 92,000 clones, around 90% of which are singletons. Here the sequenced sample was peripheral blood, taken on day 0 of AZD1222 vaccination. The receptor source for this set is an adult in good health.

This clone was observed a single time. The chain carries TRBV19 and TRBJ2-1; D is possibly TRBD2 (5 bases). V was clipped by 5 bases and J by 1 base, with 15 bases between them. Germline-derived CDR1 and CDR2 are LNHDA and SQIVND (reference sequence). The CDR3 runs 16 residues. CDR3 sequence reads: CASSLLGGRSYNEQFF. The CDR3 DNA reads as TGTGCCAGTAGTCTCCTCGGTGGGAGATCCTACAATGAGCAGTTCTTC.

J is TRBJ2-5 and V is TRBV7-8; maybe TRBD1 (6 bases). Germline CDR1 is SGHVS and CDR2 is FQNEAQ. CDR3 length: 15 residues. V dropped 2 bases and J dropped 0 bases, with 10 bases sitting between them. The CDR3 DNA is TGTGCCAGCAGCTTATCAGGGGCGAACCAAGAGACCCAGTACTTC. As protein: CASSLSGANQETQYF.

This chain joins TRBV4-2 and TRBJ2-7; tentative D call: TRBD1 (6 bases). Germline assignment: CDR1 LGHNA and CDR2 YNFKEQ. The V end was cut by 0 bases, the J end by 0 bases, with 15 bases between. The CDR3 has 17 residues. CDR3 bases: TGTGCCAGCAGCCAAGACTCCCGGACAGCTCGCTCCTACGAGCAGTACTTC. It is translated as CASSQDSRTARSYEQYF.